A selection of T cell receptor beta chains follows, all from one sample in a study of cytomegalovirus exposure and HLA in healthy donors. Produced via immunoSEQ multiplex PCR; TCRdb's table is partial and in-frame only. The table records tens of thousands of clones, 65% to 85% of them present only once. Material for sequencing was PBMCs. These receptors were obtained from a man aged 25-45 years in good health and CMV-seronegative. The CDR3 runs from the conserved cysteine through the conserved F or W. Each record gives: J gene, D gene, V gene, clone size, CDR3 protein, CDR3 DNA. A D gene is named only where the DNA matches it firmly. Rows give clone size only sometimes, using once, few, many, or a class for an expanded clone.

j_gene: TRBJ2-7
d_gene: .
v_gene: TRBV10-3
abundance: .
CDR3aa: CAISVEGDEQYF
CDR3nt: TGTGCCATCAGTGTCGAGGGCGACGAGCAGTACTTC

j_gene: TRBJ2-7
d_gene: .
v_gene: TRBV5-1
abundance: .
CDR3aa: CASSPDVLGGYF
CDR3nt: TGCGCCAGCAGCCCGGACGTATTAGGGGGGTACTTC

j_gene: TRBJ1-3
d_gene: TRBD1
v_gene: TRBV7-9
abundance: .
CDR3aa: CASSSTDRAGNTIYF
CDR3nt: TGTGCCAGCAGCTCAACCGACAGGGCTGGAAACACCATATATTTT

j_gene: TRBJ2-2
d_gene: .
v_gene: TRBV6-5
abundance: .
CDR3aa: CASSRERAGELFF
CDR3nt: TGTGCCAGCAGCCGAGAGAGAGCCGGGGAGCTGTTTTTT

j_gene: TRBJ1-1
d_gene: .
v_gene: TRBV5-6
abundance: .
CDR3aa: CASMSRAEAFF
CDR3nt: TGTGCCAGCATGAGTCGGGCTGAAGCTTTCTTT

j_gene: TRBJ2-7
d_gene: .
v_gene: TRBV6-1
abundance: .
CDR3aa: CASRTGSTEQYF
CDR3nt: TGTGCCAGCAGAACAGGGTCAACCGAGCAGTACTTC

j_gene: TRBJ1-3
d_gene: .
v_gene: TRBV7-6
abundance: .
CDR3aa: CASSLGGTLEWDF
CDR3nt: TGTGCCAGCAGCTTAGGAGGAACTCTAGAGTGGGATTTT

j_gene: TRBJ2-1
d_gene: .
v_gene: TRBV5-6
abundance: once
CDR3aa: CASSILASGVHEQFF
CDR3nt: TGTGCCAGCAGCATACTAGCAAGTGGGGTCCATGAGCAGTTCTTC

j_gene: TRBJ1-5
d_gene: .
v_gene: TRBV27
abundance: .
CDR3aa: CASSFRRGGGNQPQHF
CDR3nt: TGTGCCAGCAGTTTCAGGAGGGGTGGGGGCAATCAGCCCCAGCATTTT

j_gene: TRBJ2-3
d_gene: TRBD2
v_gene: TRBV10-1
abundance: .
CDR3aa: CASSENTVGGTTDTQYF
CDR3nt: TGCGCCAGCAGTGAGAATACGGTGGGGGGGACCACAGATACGCAGTATTTT

j_gene: TRBJ1-2
d_gene: TRBD1
v_gene: TRBV2
abundance: .
CDR3aa: CASSEAGTGGYGYTF
CDR3nt: TGTGCCAGCAGTGAAGCTGGGACAGGGGGCTATGGCTACACCTTC

j_gene: TRBJ1-1
d_gene: .
v_gene: TRBV18
abundance: .
CDR3aa: CASSSRKNRAMNTEAFF
CDR3nt: TGTGCCAGCTCATCTAGAAAAAACAGGGCGATGAACACTGAAGCTTTCTTT

j_gene: TRBJ2-6
d_gene: TRBD1
v_gene: TRBV27
abundance: .
CDR3aa: CASSLRGGANVLTF
CDR3nt: TGTGCCAGCAGTCTCAGGGGGGGGGCCAACGTCCTGACTTTC

j_gene: TRBJ2-1
d_gene: .
v_gene: TRBV18
abundance: .
CDR3aa: CASSPPQISQGHNEQFF
CDR3nt: TGTGCCAGCTCACCACCGCAAATATCCCAGGGCCACAATGAGCAGTTCTTC

j_gene: TRBJ1-4
d_gene: TRBD1
v_gene: TRBV19
abundance: .
CDR3aa: CASSIRRQGAEKLFF
CDR3nt: TGTGCCAGTAGTATAAGGAGACAGGGGGCGGAAAAACTGTTTTTT

j_gene: TRBJ2-2
d_gene: .
v_gene: TRBV7-9
abundance: .
CDR3aa: CASSGQTGKDTGELFF
CDR3nt: TGTGCCAGCAGCGGCCAAACAGGGAAAGACACCGGGGAGCTGTTTTTT

j_gene: TRBJ1-5
d_gene: .
v_gene: TRBV28
abundance: .
CDR3aa: CASSPGGTRQPQHF
CDR3nt: TGTGCCAGCAGTCCCGGGGGTACTAGGCAGCCCCAGCATTTT